This TCR beta chain was captured by sequencing in a study of post-analysis software for immune sequencing data. Study-wide background: Recorded disease courses covered relapsing-remitting, secondary progressive and progressive-relapsing multiple sclerosis. Some patients had no subtype annotation.

Trimming removed 2 bases at V and 3 bases at J, with 12 bases between. Germline V CDR1 and CDR2: SGHKS, YYEKEE (reference sequence). The CDR3 runs to 15 residues. This clonotype has just a few counts. Antigen unknown. Study-level points and caveats: Several TRBV segments were more frequent in patients than controls; TRBV5-6, TRBV5-1 and TRBV20-1 belonged to this group.

Researchers reported that TCR beta cDNA libraries carried unique molecular identifiers. TCRdb recomputed calls from the PCR reads with MiXCR, one row per CDR3 protein. Of hundreds of thousands of distinct CDR3 sequences listed, roughly 29% are singletons. V and J are TRBV5-5 and TRBJ1-5, with TRBD1 as a possible D gene (5 bases). The sequence derives from a girl aged 10 to 17 with multiple sclerosis. Sequenced: blood. In nucleotides, the CDR3 is TGTGCCAGCAGCTTCGCAGGGTCAAACAATCAGCCCCAGCATTTT. Protein product: CASSFAGSNNQPQHF.